The rows below give T cell receptor beta chains drawn from one sample of a study of blood T cell repertoires in COVID-19. Method: immunoSEQ multiplex PCR; TCRdb's copy keeps in-frame clones and lacks some. The table shows under 250,000 clones, with approximately 91% occurring only once. Sequenced sample: peripheral blood. These receptors were collected from a man aged 35-49 years with acute or convalescent COVID-19. The CDR3 runs from the conserved cysteine through the conserved F or W. D genes are given only for firm matches. Only part of the rows carry a size: once, few, many, or a class if the clone is expanded.

j_call | clone_size | v_call | d_call | cdr3_aa | cdr3_nt
TRBJ2-5 | - | TRBV7-2 | TRBD2 | CASSFTGTSGGAQYF | TGTGCCAGCAGCTTCACCGGGACTAGCGGAGGGGCCCAGTACTTC
TRBJ2-1 | - | TRBV19 | - | CASTFSIYNEQFF | TGTGCCAGTACTTTCTCTATTTACAATGAGCAGTTCTTC
TRBJ1-5 | - | TRBV2 | TRBD1 | CASSFSGTASNQPQHF | TGTGCCAGCAGTTTCTCCGGGACAGCGAGCAATCAGCCCCAGCATTTT
TRBJ2-7 | - | TRBV18 | - | CASSAGNTYEQYF | TGTGCCAGCTCGGCGGGCAATACCTACGAGCAGTACTTC
TRBJ1-1 | few | TRBV28 | - | CASRPQVRVAEAFF | TGTGCCAGCAGGCCACAGGTTCGAGTTGCTGAAGCTTTCTTT
TRBJ2-7 | once | TRBV5-1 | TRBD2 | CASSLRLAGEGEQYF | TGCGCCAGCAGCTTACGACTAGCGGGAGAAGGCGAGCAGTACTTC
TRBJ2-1 | - | TRBV5-4 | TRBD2 | CASSLPTSGSDEQFF | TGTGCCAGCAGCCTCCCGACGAGCGGGAGTGATGAGCAGTTCTTC
TRBJ1-4 | - | TRBV6-2/TRBV6-3 | - | CASSYSAGLANEKLFF | TGTGCCAGCAGTTACTCGGCAGGGCTGGCTAATGAAAAACTGTTTTTT
TRBJ2-3 | few | TRBV24-1 | - | CATSDVGLSTDTQYF | TGTGCCACCAGTGATGTGGGGCTGAGCACAGATACGCAGTATTTT
TRBJ2-7 | - | TRBV13 | TRBD2 | CASSPQRGGAYEQYF | TGTGCCAGCAGCCCCCAGCGGGGTGGGGCCTACGAGCAGTACTTC
TRBJ1-1 | - | TRBV18 | - | CASSPTGMNTEAFF | TGTGCCAGCTCACCAACAGGGATGAACACTGAAGCTTTCTTT
TRBJ1-1 | few | TRBV5-1 | - | CASSDQGSNTEAFF | TGCGCCAGCAGCGACCAGGGGTCCAACACTGAAGCTTTCTTT
TRBJ2-3 | - | TRBV5-1 | - | CASSVLLTGTDTQYF | TGCGCCAGCAGCGTTCTCCTGACAGGCACAGATACGCAGTATTTT
TRBJ2-2 | - | TRBV7-3 | TRBD2 | CASSPSGSTTGELFF | TGTGCCAGCAGCCCCAGCGGGAGTACGACCGGGGAGCTGTTTTTT
TRBJ1-2 | - | TRBV14 | TRBD1 | CASSPRWGDREWEDSHGYTF | TGTGCCAGCAGCCCCCGGTGGGGGGACAGGGAATGGGAAGACAGCCATGGCTACACCTTC
TRBJ2-1 | once | TRBV5-1 | TRBD1 | CASTPGTGAVNEQFF | TGCGCCAGCACCCCCGGGACAGGGGCCGTCAATGAGCAGTTCTTC
TRBJ1-2 | - | TRBV3-1/TRBV3-2 | - | CASSLPQGYYGYTF | TGTGCCAGCAGCCTCCCCCAGGGCTACTATGGCTACACCTTC
TRBJ2-7 | - | TRBV11-3 | - | CASSFRGTYEQYF | TGTGCCAGCAGCTTTAGGGGAACCTACGAGCAGTACTTC
TRBJ1-2 | - | TRBV6-1 | - | CASSDSGYGYTF | TGTGCCAGCAGTGATTCGGGGTATGGCTACACCTTC
TRBJ1-2 | - | TRBV27 | - | CASSIIHGGGYGYTF | TGTGCCAGCAGTATAATTCACGGGGGGGGCTATGGCTACACCTTC
TRBJ1-1 | - | TRBV6-5 | TRBD1 | CASSYSLGQGAVAFF | TGTGCCAGCAGTTACTCTCTGGGACAGGGGGCTGTAGCTTTCTTT
TRBJ2-7 | few | TRBV7-9 | TRBD2 | CASLGSSGGASYEQYF | TGTGCCAGTCTGGGGTCTAGCGGGGGGGCCTCCTACGAGCAGTACTTC
TRBJ2-1 | - | TRBV28 | - | CASSPADRSVYNEQFF | TGTGCCAGCAGTCCCGCCGACAGGTCGGTCTACAATGAGCAGTTCTTC
TRBJ1-1 | - | TRBV9 | TRBD1 | CASSALQGAVEAFF | TGTGCCAGCAGCGCATTACAGGGGGCAGTGGAAGCTTTCTTT
TRBJ1-5 | - | TRBV12-3/TRBV12-4 | - | CASSTGPQPQHF | TGTGCCAGTAGTACAGGGCCTCAGCCCCAGCATTTT
TRBJ1-6 | - | TRBV30 | - | CAWNRENSPLHF | TGTGCCTGGAACAGGGAAAACTCACCCCTCCACTTT
TRBJ1-1 | - | TRBV19 | - | CASSTLGPTEAFF | TGTGCCAGTAGCACCCTGGGGCCCACTGAAGCTTTCTTT
TRBJ2-7 | - | TRBV11-2 | - | CASSYPPSYEQYF | TGTGCCAGCAGCTATCCTCCTTCCTACGAGCAGTACTTC
TRBJ2-1 | - | TRBV18 | - | CASSPRDNEQFF | TGTGCCAGCTCACCGAGGGACAATGAGCAGTTCTTC
TRBJ1-1 | - | TRBV7-6 | - | CASSLGQMNTEAFF | TGTGCCAGCAGCTTAGGGCAGATGAACACTGAAGCTTTCTTT
TRBJ2-1 | - | TRBV4-3 | TRBD2 | CASSQGHSGVGGNEQFF | TGCGCCAGCAGCCAGGGACATAGCGGGGTAGGGGGCAATGAGCAGTTCTTC
TRBJ2-2 | - | TRBV3-1/TRBV3-2 | - | CASSQERGNTGELFF | TGTGCCAGCAGCCAAGAGAGAGGGAACACCGGGGAGCTGTTTTTT
TRBJ2-5 | - | TRBV5-1 | TRBD2 | CASSGGRNQETQYF | TGCGCCAGCAGCGGCGGGAGGAACCAAGAGACCCAGTACTTC
TRBJ2-7 | - | TRBV12-3/TRBV12-4 | - | CASSPRNYYEQYF | TGTGCCAGCAGCCCTCGAAACTACTACGAGCAGTACTTC
TRBJ2-7 | - | TRBV4-1 | TRBD2 | CASSPMASGGPYEQYF | TGCGCCAGCAGCCCCATGGCTAGCGGGGGGCCTTACGAGCAGTACTTC
TRBJ2-7 | once | TRBV7-7 | - | CASSFPYRTVKPEQYF | TGTGCTAGCAGCTTCCCCTATCGGACAGTGAAGCCCGAGCAGTACTTC